This T cell receptor (beta chain) was identified during a study of T cell responses to AZD1222 COVID-19 vaccine. The study's findings and limits: Possibly, clonal diversity was underestimated; donors were largely white British and included more females. Two doses of AZD1222 preceded a rise in Spike-specific TCR breadth and depth. Variant regions that are unmutated are reportedly the target of nearly half of spike-specific TCRs. Samples come after the peak T cell response, not at day 14.

A remark on this clone: Its target is not known.

Some clones are missing from TCRdb's copy, which holds only in-frame ones; the method was immunoSEQ multiplex PCR. The data show more than 95,000 clones, with about 82% seen just once and roughly 18% held by the top ten. This CDR3 contains 13 residues. The V gene lost 4 bases and the J gene lost 3 bases, with 9 bases spanning the gap. Germline lookup yields CDR1 LGHDT and CDR2 YNNKEL (reference sequence). The sequence was collected from an adult who received the AZD1222 COVID-19 vaccine. The specimen was peripheral blood, collected 28 days after the second AZD1222 dose. V gene TRBV3-1 (or the pseudogene TRBV3-2) combines with J gene TRBJ1-1, with a tentative D call TRBD1 (5 bases). CDR3 in DNA: TGTGCCAGCAGCCCACAGGATTACACTGAAGCTTTCTTT. This translates into CASSPQDYTEAFF.